This record covers a single T cell receptor (beta chain). Germline assignment: CDR1 SGHRS and CDR2 YFSETQ. Trimming removed 5 bases at V and 6 bases at J, with 12 bases between. CDR3 length: 12 residues. These data originate in a study of blood T cell repertoires in COVID-19. Original processing methods: The assay estimated nucleated cells by amplifying reference gene primers. Assay: immunoSEQ multiplex PCR; the TCRdb copy retains only in-frame clones and omits some. V and J calls and clone size are copied from that table; D and trimming were computed from the DNA. The repertoire holds some 450,000 clones, about 91% seen once, with roughly 12% in the top ten.

The specimen sequenced was peripheral blood. The sequence was obtained from a woman between 50 and 59 years old with COVID-19, enrolled during active disease. The rearrangement links TRBV5-1 to TRBJ2-7; tentatively, D is TRBD2 (5 bases). The CDR3: CASSHEGSEQYF. In DNA form, the CDR3 reads TGCGCCAGCAGTCACGAGGGCTCCGAGCAGTACTTC.